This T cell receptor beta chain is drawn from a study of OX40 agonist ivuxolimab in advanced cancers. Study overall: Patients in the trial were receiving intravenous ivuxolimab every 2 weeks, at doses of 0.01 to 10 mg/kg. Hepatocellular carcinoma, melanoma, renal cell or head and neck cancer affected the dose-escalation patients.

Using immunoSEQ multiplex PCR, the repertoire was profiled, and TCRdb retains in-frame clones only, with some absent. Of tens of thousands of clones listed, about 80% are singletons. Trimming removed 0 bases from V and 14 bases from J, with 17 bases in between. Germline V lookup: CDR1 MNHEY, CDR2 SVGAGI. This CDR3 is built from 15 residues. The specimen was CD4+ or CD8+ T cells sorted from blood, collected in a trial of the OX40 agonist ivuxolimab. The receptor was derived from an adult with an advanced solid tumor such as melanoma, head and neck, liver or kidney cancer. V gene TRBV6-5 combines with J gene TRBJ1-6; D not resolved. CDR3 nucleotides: TGTGCCAGCAGTTACTCTGGGAGACGGGCCCATTCCCTCCACTTT. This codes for CASSYSGRRAHSLHF.